The 7 T cell receptor beta chains below all came from one sample that was sequenced in a study of blood T cell repertoires in COVID-19. Some clones are missing from TCRdb's copy, which holds only in-frame ones; the method was immunoSEQ multiplex PCR. The table includes around 97,000 clones, 70% to 90% detected once. The source material was peripheral blood. The source of these receptors is a middle-aged man in a cohort sampled during active COVID-19.

The gene calls are TRBV27 and TRBJ1-1; a possible D gene is TRBD1 (6 bases). Germline CDR1 MNHEY, CDR2 SMNVEV (reference sequence). The CDR3 runs 14 residues. The ends were cut back, 8 bases at V and 4 bases at J, with 17 bases in the middle. This CDR3 reads CASQTRGRGTEAFF. The DNA for the CDR3 is TGTGCCAGCCAAACGCGGGGGCGCGGCACTGAAGCTTTCTTT.

The chain joins TRBV7-9 to TRBJ1-6; maybe TRBD1 (5 bases). Trimming removed 5 bases from V and 7 bases from J, with 18 bases in between. CDR1 SEHNR and CDR2 FQNEAQ come from the germline V gene (reference sequence). The CDR3 contains 16 residues. The CDR3 spells CASSQWGGVLNSPLHF. The DNA for the CDR3 is TGTGCCAGCAGCCAATGGGGGGGGGTGTTGAATTCACCCCTCCACTTT.

The V gene is TRBV2, the J gene TRBJ2-3, with 7 bases that match TRBD1. This CDR3 has 17 residues. Germline CDR1 reads SNHLY; CDR2 reads FYNNEI. J gave up 0 bases and V 2 bases, and 8 bases lay outside the gene matches. CDR3 nucleotide sequence: TGTGCCAGCAGTGAACTCGGACAGGCGAGCAGCACAGATACGCAGTATTTT. Protein sequence: CASSELGQASSTDTQYF.

This chain connects TRBV7-2 to TRBJ2-1; 8 nucleotides match TRBD2. Trimming at V came to 5 bases and at J to 9 bases, leaving 18 bases not matched to a gene. Germline V gene lookup returns CDR1 SGHTA and CDR2 FQGNSA. The CDR3 sequence is 17 residues long. DNA for the CDR3: TGTGCCAGCAGCCCCGACGGGTTTGCGGGGGGAGGGGGTGAGCAGTTCTTC. Protein sequence: CASSPDGFAGGGGEQFF.

The rearrangement uses TRBV7-2 and TRBJ2-1, with D possibly TRBD1 on 5 matching bases. Germline V CDR1 and CDR2: SGHTA, FQGNSA. This CDR3 is 14 amino acids long. V was trimmed by 1 base and J by 7 bases, leaving 11 bases between them. CDR3 sequence: CASSLEGFGNEQFF. CDR3 DNA: TGTGCCAGCAGCTTAGAGGGGTTTGGGAATGAGCAGTTCTTC.

This clone was seen more than once but under ten times. J is TRBJ2-1 and V is TRBV7-2; no definite D call. The germline CDR1 and CDR2 sequences are SGHTA and FQGNSA. Trimming took 1 base from V and 0 from J, leaving 10 bases between them. The CDR3 sequence is 16 residues long. The CDR3 DNA reads as TGTGCCAGCAGCTTAGGTTTAGCCTCCTCCTACAATGAGCAGTTCTTC. It codes for CASSLGLASSYNEQFF.

The V gene is TRBV2, the J gene TRBJ1-1; TRBD1 matches at 7 bases. This CDR3 comprises 14 residues. Germline CDR1 reads SNHLY; CDR2 reads FYNNEI. The V segment lost 4 bases and the J segment 1 base; nucleotides outside the gene matches: 3. DNA of the CDR3: TGTGCCAGCAGTGGACAGGGAGGGAACACTGAAGCTTTCTTT. Translation gives CASSGQGGNTEAFF.